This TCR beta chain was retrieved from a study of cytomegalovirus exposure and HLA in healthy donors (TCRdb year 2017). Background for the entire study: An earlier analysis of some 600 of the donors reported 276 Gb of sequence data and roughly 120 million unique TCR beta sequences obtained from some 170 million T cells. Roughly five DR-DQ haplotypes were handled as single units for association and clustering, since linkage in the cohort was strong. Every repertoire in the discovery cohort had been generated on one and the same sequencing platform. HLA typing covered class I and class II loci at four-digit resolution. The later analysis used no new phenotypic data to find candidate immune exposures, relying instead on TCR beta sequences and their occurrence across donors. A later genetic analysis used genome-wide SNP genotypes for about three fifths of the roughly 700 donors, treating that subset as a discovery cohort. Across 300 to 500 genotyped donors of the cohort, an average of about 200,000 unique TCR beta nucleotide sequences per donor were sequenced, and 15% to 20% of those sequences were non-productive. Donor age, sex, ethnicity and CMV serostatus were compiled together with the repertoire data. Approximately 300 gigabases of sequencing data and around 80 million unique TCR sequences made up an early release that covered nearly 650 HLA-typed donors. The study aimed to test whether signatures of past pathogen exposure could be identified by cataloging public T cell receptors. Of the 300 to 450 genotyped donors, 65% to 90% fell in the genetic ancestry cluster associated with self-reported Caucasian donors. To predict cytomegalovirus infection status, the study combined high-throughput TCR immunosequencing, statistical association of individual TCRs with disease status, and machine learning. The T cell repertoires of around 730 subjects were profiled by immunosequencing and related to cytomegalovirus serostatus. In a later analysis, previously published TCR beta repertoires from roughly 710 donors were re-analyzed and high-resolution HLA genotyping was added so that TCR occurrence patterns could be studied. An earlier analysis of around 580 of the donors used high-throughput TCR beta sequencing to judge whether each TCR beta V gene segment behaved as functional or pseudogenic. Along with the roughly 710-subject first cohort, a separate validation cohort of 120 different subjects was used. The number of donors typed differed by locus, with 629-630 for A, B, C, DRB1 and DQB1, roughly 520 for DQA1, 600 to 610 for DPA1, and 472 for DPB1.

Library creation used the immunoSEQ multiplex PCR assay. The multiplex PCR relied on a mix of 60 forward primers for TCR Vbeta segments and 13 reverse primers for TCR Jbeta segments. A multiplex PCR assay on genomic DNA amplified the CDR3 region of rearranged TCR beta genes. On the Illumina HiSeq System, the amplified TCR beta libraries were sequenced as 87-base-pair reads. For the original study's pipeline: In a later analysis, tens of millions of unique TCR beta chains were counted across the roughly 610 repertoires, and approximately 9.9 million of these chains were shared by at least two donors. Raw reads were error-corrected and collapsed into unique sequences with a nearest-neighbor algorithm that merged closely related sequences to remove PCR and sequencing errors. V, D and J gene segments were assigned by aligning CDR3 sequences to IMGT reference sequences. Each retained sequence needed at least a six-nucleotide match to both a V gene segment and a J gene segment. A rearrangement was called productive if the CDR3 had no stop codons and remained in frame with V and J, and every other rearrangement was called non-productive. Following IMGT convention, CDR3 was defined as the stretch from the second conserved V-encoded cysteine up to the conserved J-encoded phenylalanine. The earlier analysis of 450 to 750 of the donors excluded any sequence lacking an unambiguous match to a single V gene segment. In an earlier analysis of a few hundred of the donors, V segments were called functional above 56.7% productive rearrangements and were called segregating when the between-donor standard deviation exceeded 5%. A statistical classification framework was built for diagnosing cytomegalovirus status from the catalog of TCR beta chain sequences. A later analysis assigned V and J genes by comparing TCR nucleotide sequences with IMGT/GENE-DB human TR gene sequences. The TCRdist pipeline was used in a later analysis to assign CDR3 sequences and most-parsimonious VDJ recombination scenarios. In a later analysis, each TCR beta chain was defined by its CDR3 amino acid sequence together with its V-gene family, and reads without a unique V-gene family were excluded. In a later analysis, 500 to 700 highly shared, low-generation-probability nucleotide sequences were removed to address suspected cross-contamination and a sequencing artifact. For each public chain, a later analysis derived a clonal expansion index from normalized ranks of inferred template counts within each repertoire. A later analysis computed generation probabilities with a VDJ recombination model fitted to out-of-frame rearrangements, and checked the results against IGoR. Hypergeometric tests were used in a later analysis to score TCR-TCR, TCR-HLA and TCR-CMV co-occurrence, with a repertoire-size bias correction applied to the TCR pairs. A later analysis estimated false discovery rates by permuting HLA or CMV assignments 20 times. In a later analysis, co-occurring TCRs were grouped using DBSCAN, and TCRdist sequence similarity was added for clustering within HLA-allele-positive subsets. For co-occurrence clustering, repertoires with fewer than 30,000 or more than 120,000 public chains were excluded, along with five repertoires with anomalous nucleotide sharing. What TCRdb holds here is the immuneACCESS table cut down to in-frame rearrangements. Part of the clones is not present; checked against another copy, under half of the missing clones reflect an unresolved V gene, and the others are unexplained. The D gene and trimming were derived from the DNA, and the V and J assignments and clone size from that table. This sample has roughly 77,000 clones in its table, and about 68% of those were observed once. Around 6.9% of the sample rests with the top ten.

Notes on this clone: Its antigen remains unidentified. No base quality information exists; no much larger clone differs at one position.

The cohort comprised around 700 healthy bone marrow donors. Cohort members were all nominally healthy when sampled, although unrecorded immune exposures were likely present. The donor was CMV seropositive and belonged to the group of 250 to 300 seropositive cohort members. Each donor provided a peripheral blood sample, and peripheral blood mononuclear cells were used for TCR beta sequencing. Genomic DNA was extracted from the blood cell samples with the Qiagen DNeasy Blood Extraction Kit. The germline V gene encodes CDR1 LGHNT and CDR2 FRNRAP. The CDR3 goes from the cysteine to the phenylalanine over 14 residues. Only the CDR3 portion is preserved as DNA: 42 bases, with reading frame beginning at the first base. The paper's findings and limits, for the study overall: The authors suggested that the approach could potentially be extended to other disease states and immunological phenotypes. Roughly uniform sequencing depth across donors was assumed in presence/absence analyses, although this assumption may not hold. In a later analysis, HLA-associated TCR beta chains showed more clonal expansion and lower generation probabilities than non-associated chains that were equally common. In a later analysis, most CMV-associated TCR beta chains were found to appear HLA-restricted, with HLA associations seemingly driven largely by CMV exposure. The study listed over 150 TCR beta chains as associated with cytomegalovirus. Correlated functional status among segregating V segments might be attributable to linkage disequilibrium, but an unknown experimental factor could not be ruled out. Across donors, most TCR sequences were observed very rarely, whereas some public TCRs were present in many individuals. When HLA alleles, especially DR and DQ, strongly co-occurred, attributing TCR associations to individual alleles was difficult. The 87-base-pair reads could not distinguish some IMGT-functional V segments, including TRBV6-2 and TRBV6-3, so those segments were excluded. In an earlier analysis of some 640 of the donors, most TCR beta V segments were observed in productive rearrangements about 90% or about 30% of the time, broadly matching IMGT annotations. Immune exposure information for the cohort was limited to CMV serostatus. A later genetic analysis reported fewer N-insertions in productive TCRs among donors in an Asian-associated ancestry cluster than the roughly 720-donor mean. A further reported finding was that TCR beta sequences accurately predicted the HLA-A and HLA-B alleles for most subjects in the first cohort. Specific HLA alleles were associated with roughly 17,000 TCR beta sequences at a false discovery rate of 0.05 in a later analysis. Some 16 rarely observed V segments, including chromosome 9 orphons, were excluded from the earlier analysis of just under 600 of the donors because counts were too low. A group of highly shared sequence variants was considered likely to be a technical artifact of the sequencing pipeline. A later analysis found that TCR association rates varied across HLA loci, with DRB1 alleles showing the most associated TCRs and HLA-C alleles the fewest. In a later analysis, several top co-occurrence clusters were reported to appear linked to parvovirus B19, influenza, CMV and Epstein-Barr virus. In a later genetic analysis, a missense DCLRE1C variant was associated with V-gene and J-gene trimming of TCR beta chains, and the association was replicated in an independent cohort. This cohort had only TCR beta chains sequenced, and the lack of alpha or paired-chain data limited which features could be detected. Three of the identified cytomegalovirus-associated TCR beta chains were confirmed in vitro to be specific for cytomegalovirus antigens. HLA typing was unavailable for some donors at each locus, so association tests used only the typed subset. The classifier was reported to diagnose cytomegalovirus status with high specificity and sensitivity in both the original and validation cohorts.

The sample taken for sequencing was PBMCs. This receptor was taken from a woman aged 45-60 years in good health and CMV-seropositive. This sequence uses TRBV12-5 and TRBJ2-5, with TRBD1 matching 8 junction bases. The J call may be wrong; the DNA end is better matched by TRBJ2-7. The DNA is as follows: TGTGCTAGTGGTCCTCTGGGACAGGCCTACGAGCAGTACTTC. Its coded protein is CASGPLGQAYEQYF.